Sequencing of this T cell receptor beta chain was carried out in a study of PD-1 blockade in classical Hodgkin lymphoma. Study in general: Patients were given intravenous nivolumab, 3 mg/kg, every 2 weeks. The study, taken as a whole, reports: Complete responders had baseline diversity similar to newly diagnosed patients. TCR diversity at baseline was reported to be reduced in newly diagnosed patients relative to healthy donors.

Notes on this clone: No antigen is known for it.

The repertoire was sequenced with immunoSEQ multiplex PCR; TCRdb's copy has only in-frame clones and lacks some. The sample yields around 27,000 clones, almost 85% seen once. CDR1 and CDR2 from the germline V gene are SGDLS and YYNGEE. This CDR3 is built from 14 residues. V lost 3 bases, J lost 7 bases, and 8 bases stayed unmatched. With no exception, relapse followed autologous stem cell transplantation in all patients, and brentuximab vedotin exposure varied. Progressive disease, partial response or complete response was each patient's best response. V gene TRBV9 combines with J gene TRBJ1-2; 8 bases agree with TRBD1. This sequence was found in a human donor with classical Hodgkin lymphoma. The specimen was peripheral blood mononuclear cells (PBMCs), collected before the second cycle of nivolumab. CDR3: CASSAKTGVSGYTF. The CDR3 coding sequence is TGTGCCAGCAGCGCAAAGACAGGGGTCAGTGGCTACACCTTC.